The 5 T cell receptor beta chains below come from one sample, sequenced in a study of blood T cell repertoires in COVID-19. Using immunoSEQ multiplex PCR, the repertoire was profiled, and TCRdb retains in-frame clones only, with some absent. The sample yields over 35,000 clones, about 81% seen once. What was sequenced was peripheral blood. The receptors stem from a man in his forties with active or convalescent COVID-19.

This chain connects TRBV19 to TRBJ1-5; D is uncertain. CDR3 size: 13 residues. Trimming cost V 2 bases and J 8 bases, with 10 bases left between them. Germline-derived CDR1 and CDR2 are LNHDA and SQIVND (reference sequence). CDR3 sequence reads: CASSIIDREPQHF. CDR3 coding DNA: TGTGCCAGTAGTATAATCGACCGGGAGCCCCAGCATTTT.

Only one count was recorded for this clone. This chain uses TRBV5-1 with TRBJ2-7; possible D gene TRBD1, 6 bases. Germline V gene sequence: CDR1 SGHRS, CDR2 YFSETQ. CDR3 size: 17 residues. V lost 7 bases to trimming and J lost 0 bases, with 23 bases between them. In DNA form, the CDR3 reads TGCGCCAGCCGGGTCCAGGGGTCGCTTAGGGGCTCCTACGAGCAGTACTTC. This encodes CASRVQGSLRGSYEQYF.

The chain joins TRBV5-1 to TRBJ1-1, with no clear D. From germline, CDR1 is SGHRS and CDR2 YFSETQ. The length of the CDR3 is 13 residues. V lost 4 bases to trimming and J lost 1 base, with 8 bases between them. The DNA for the CDR3 is TGCGCCAGCAGCGTTGCGTCGAACACTGAAGCTTTCTTT. Translation: CASSVASNTEAFF.

This clone was counted a few times. The V and J genes are TRBV28 and TRBJ1-2, with D unclear. This CDR3 spans 13 amino acids. Trimming shortened V by 2 bases and J by 6 bases, and 10 bases separated the two germline ends. Germline CDR1 and CDR2: MDHEN and SYDVKM. The CDR3 loop reads CASSLVRQDGYTF. The CDR3 coding sequence is TGTGCCAGCAGTTTAGTTCGCCAGGATGGCTACACCTTC.

The chain is built from TRBV11-2 and TRBJ2-1, with D unclear. This CDR3 region has 13 residues. The V and J ends lost 3 bases and 2 bases respectively, with 5 bases between them. Germline V gives CDR1 SGHAT, CDR2 FQNNGV. CDR3 sequence: CASSFLPYNEQFF. CDR3 DNA: TGTGCCAGCAGCTTCCTCCCCTACAATGAGCAGTTCTTC.